The 4 T cell receptor beta chains presented below share a single source sample, sequenced in a study of graft-versus-host responses after intestinal transplantation. Here immunoSEQ multiplex PCR was the method, and the copy in TCRdb shows in-frame clones only, minus some. The table records over 90,000 clones, approximately 93% of them present only once. These TCRs are of unknown antigen specificity. Sequenced here: unstimulated CD8+ T cells sorted from spleen or lymph node cells, sampled before intestinal transplant. The receptor set was obtained from a human donor who received an intestinal transplant.

This chain links TRBV4-1 with TRBJ2-2; D remains ambiguous. In germline, CDR1 is MGHRA, CDR2 YSYEKL. The CDR3 loop spans 16 amino acids. Trimming cost V 0 bases and J 7 bases, with 15 bases left between them. The DNA for the CDR3 is TGCGCCAGCAGCCAAGATGGTATAGGTTCTCGCGGGGAGCTGTTTTTT. Protein product: CASSQDGIGSRGELFF.

A single count supports this clone. The chain joins TRBV6-1 to TRBJ2-1, with D perhaps matching TRBD2 (5 bases). Per the germline V gene, CDR1 is MNHNS and CDR2 is SASEGT. The V end lost 8 bases, the J end lost 4 bases, and 15 bases lay between the germline ends. This CDR3 spans 14 amino acids. The CDR3 DNA reads TGTGCCAGCTGCTATGGACGGGGATACAATGAGCAGTTCTTC. This encodes CASCYGRGYNEQFF.

The V call is TRBV7-9, the J call TRBJ1-2; the D is unclear. The CDR3 has 15 residues. Deletions cut 3 bases from V and 3 bases from J, with 14 bases between. Per the germline V gene, CDR1 is SEHNR and CDR2 is FQNEAQ (reference sequence). The CDR3 here is CASSFEGLFDYGYTF. For the CDR3, the DNA is TGTGCCAGCAGCTTTGAGGGTCTTTTCGACTATGGCTACACCTTC.

V usage is TRBV5-4 and J usage is TRBJ1-1; 11 bases are a match to TRBD1. V shed 5 bases and J 4 bases; nucleotides not matched to a gene: 4. This CDR3 contains 14 residues. Germline lookup yields CDR1 SGHNT and CDR2 YYREEE (reference sequence). The CDR3 here is CASRAGQGATEAFF. The CDR3 coding sequence is TGTGCCAGCAGAGCCGGACAGGGGGCCACTGAAGCTTTCTTT.